The clone carrying this T cell receptor beta chain was seen at least ten times. TCRdb fed the PCR reads into MiXCR, producing one record per CDR3 protein. The table shows about 84,000 distinct CDR3 sequences, with 51% occurring only once. These data belong to a study of CDR3 diversity in severe acne. In germline, CDR1 is MNHEY, CDR2 SMNVEV (reference sequence). The V segment lost 6 bases and the J segment 4 bases; nucleotides outside the gene matches: 0. The CDR3 extends over 14 amino acids. Sequenced sample: blood. The chain uses TRBV27 and TRBJ2-4; 13 bases are shared with TRBD2. This receptor was identified in a male donor in good health, without acne. The CDR3, as DNA: TGTGCCAGCAGACTAGCGGGAGGGAAAAACATTCAGTACTTC. It yields the protein CASRLAGGKNIQYF.